This T cell receptor (beta chain) was found in a study of neoadjuvant anti-PD-1 for oral cavity cancer. The count of this clone is one. CDR1 and CDR2 (germline): MNHEY, SVGAGI. The V gene lost 0 bases and the J gene lost 7 bases, with 6 bases spanning the gap. The CDR3 loop spans 12 amino acids. These newly diagnosed stage II-IVA oral cavity squamous cell carcinoma patients had no prior systemic or radiation treatment. Produced via immunoSEQ multiplex PCR; TCRdb's table is partial and in-frame only. The sample lists around 18,000 clones, approximately 70% occurring once. This receptor was obtained from a person between 40 and 79 years old with oral cavity squamous cell carcinoma. The specimen was PBMCs, collected before nivolumab (anti-PD-1) treatment. V usage is TRBV6-5 and J usage is TRBJ1-1; D is ambiguous. This CDR3 reads CASSYSDGEAFF. The CDR3 DNA follows: TGTGCCAGCAGTTACTCGGACGGTGAAGCTTTCTTT.